This TCR beta chain was sequenced in a study of graft-versus-host responses after intestinal transplantation (TCRdb year 2021). The study in broad terms: Multivisceral, liver-intestinal, or isolated intestinal transplants were received by the recipients. Every recipient was given anti-thymocyte globulin induction, then maintenance tacrolimus and steroids for around three years. Graft-versus-host and host-versus-graft alloreactive T cell clones were tracked in the graft, circulation and bone marrow after intestinal transplantation using bulk TCR-beta CDR3 sequencing. Alloreactive clones were identified by sequencing pre-transplant mixed lymphocyte reaction products and comparing these products with unstimulated pre-transplant donor and recipient T cells. The cohort enrolled about two dozen intestinal transplant recipients including one retransplant, and a few patients lacking pretransplant specimens were excluded. A peak of at least 4% donor T cells among recipient peripheral blood mononuclear cells was the definition used for donor T cell macrochimerism. Rather than going through the commercial service, samples from a few later patients were sequenced in-house on an Illumina MiSeq and processed with MiXCR. Summary of the overall study and its limitations: GvH clones turned up in recipient bone marrow, with some appearing earlier in ileal mucosa or blood, a pattern consistent with an intestinal mucosal origin. The relatively low number and heterogeneity of intestinal transplant patients limited the conclusions. Early after transplant, peak levels of circulating GvH clones were associated with declines in HvG clones. High GvH to HvG T cell clonal ratios were observed in the allografts of patients with donor T cell macrochimerism.

The library was built by means of the immunoSEQ multiplex PCR assay. For most patients, genomic DNA was isolated using the Qiagen DNeasy Blood and Tissue Kit and was shipped frozen to Adaptive Biotechnologies for TCR sequencing. For most patients, genomic DNA was subjected to high-throughput TCR-beta CDR3 sequencing by Adaptive Biotechnologies. From the authors' description of their analysis: Adaptive's ImmunoSEQ software was the source of the TCR sequencing data for 15 to 20 patients, while three other patients were processed with MiXCR and VDJtools. CD4 versus CD8 sorting errors were corrected by removing sequences found in both subsets at a frequency ratio below 5:1. Because the origin of CDR3 nucleotide sequences shared between donor and recipient could not be assigned, those sequences were removed. To count as alloreactive, a clone needed at least 2-fold expansion over unstimulated cells and a minimum CFSE-low frequency of 0.002% (template counts) or 0.001% (read counts). A clone was considered mappable if detected in the sequenced pre-transplant spleen, lymph node, or MLR CFSE-low populations of the donor or recipient. Cumulative frequency of alloreactive clones was calculated as a percentage of all sequences weighted by copy number. TCRdb took this table from immuneACCESS and kept in-frame rearrangements with V and J called. Such tables lack part of the clones; where checked against another copy, unresolved V genes explain under half of the gap, and the rest is unexplained. The V and J calls and clone size are taken from that table; D and trimming were inferred from the DNA. The sample table lists around 99,000 clones, about 92% of them with a count of one. The biggest ten clones account for approximately 2% of the sample.

Note on this clone: Its antigen remains unidentified. The input lacks base qualities; no much larger clone sits a single base away.

According to the study, the label for this sample's time point signals: cells obtained before transplantation from donor or recipient. CD3+CD4+ and CD3+CD8+ populations were FACS-sorted from unstimulated pre-transplant donor and recipient cells taken from spleen or lymph nodes. V is pared back by 2 bases and J by 5 bases, with 12 bases lying between the germline termini. For CDR1 and CDR2, the germline V gene (reference sequence) lists LNHDA and SQIVND. The CDR3, cysteine through phenylalanine, is 14 amino acids long. This entry keeps only the CDR3 DNA: 42 bases, framed from base 1. Recombination joined TRBV19 with TRBJ1-1; the D region possibly corresponds to TRBD1 (5 bases align). Sequencing used unstimulated CD8+ T cells sorted from spleen or lymph node cells, obtained before intestinal transplant. This sequence was found in a human donor who received an intestinal transplant. In nucleotides, the sequence is TGTGCCAGTAGTATAAGCGGGGCGGCGACTGAAGCTTTCTTT. Its amino acids are CASSISGAATEAFF.